This TCR beta chain was identified during a study of T cells in localized non-small cell lung cancer. Findings and caveats of the study: Adjacent uninvolved lung had the highest clonality, suggesting focused antigen responses.

CDR3 length: 13 amino acids. Germline values: CDR1 LNHDA, CDR2 SQIVND (reference sequence). The V gene lost 5 bases and the J gene lost 1 base, with 9 bases spanning the gap. In regard to this clone: What it recognizes is unknown.

Measured with immunoSEQ multiplex PCR; TCRdb has only the in-frame clones, and not every one. Seen here are more than 30,000 clones, approximately 86% observed once, and the top ten hold 15% to 20%. The sequence was obtained from a man between 40 and 70 years old with stage III lung adenocarcinoma. The genes are TRBV19 and TRBJ2-7; D not certain. This material consisted of peripheral blood mononuclear cells, taken before any cancer treatment. CDR3 nucleotide sequence: TGTGCCAGTAGTTACGACGGATCCTACGAGCAGTACTTC. Translated, it gives CASSYDGSYEQYF.